Below, 27 T cell receptor beta chains from the same sample are listed, as sequenced in a study of blood T cell repertoires in COVID-19. Measured with immunoSEQ multiplex PCR; TCRdb has only the in-frame clones, and not every one. The sample yields some 120,000 clones, about 87% seen once. The sample taken for sequencing was peripheral blood. These TCRs come from a woman between 45 and 65 years old with acute or convalescent COVID-19.

The chain uses TRBV7-2 and TRBJ1-3, with D possibly being TRBD1 (6 bases). Trimming took 4 bases from V and 4 from J, leaving 17 bases between them. The CDR3 consists of 16 residues. Germline lookup yields CDR1 SGHTA and CDR2 FQGNSA. The CDR3: CASSSDRALGGNTIYF. The CDR3 region has the DNA TGTGCCAGCAGCTCGGACAGAGCGCTAGGGGGAAACACCATATATTTT. The full variable domain, rest sourced from reference TRBV7-2 and TRBJ1-3, is GAGVSQSPSNKVTEKGKDVELRCDPISGHTALYWYRQSLGQGLEFLIYFQGNSAPDKSGLPSDRFSAERTGGSVSTLTIQRTQQEDSAVYLCASSSDRALGGNTIYFGEGSWLTVV.

This clone was recorded many times. The J gene is TRBJ1-1, the V gene TRBV3-1 (or the pseudogene TRBV3-2); D gene ambiguous. V lost 1 base and J 4 bases, leaving 7 bases between the germline ends. The germline gives CDR1 LGHDT, CDR2 YNNKEL (reference sequence). CDR3 size: 13 residues. The CDR3 coding sequence is TGTGCCAGCAGCCAAGGGAGTAGCACTGAAGCTTTCTTT. This gives the protein CASSQGSSTEAFF.

V and J are TRBV27 and TRBJ2-1; TRBD2 agrees at 13 bases. V was pared by 0 bases and J by 6 bases, with 11 bases of the junction left unmatched. Germline loops: CDR1 MNHEY, CDR2 SMNVEV (reference sequence). The CDR3 is made up of 19 amino acids. This CDR3 is CASSLSSSRLAGGRNEQFF. The DNA of the CDR3 is TGTGCCAGCAGTTTATCCTCAAGCAGACTAGCGGGGGGCCGCAATGAGCAGTTCTTC.

The chain joins TRBV6-5 to TRBJ1-1, with a tentative D call TRBD1 (5 bases). The V gene lost 5 bases and the J gene lost 0 bases, with 10 bases spanning the gap. This CDR3 has 14 amino acids. CDR1 is MNHEY, CDR2 SVGAGI, per germline. The CDR3 nucleotides read TGTGCCAGCAGTCGCCTAGGGGTGAACACTGAAGCTTTCTTT. As protein: CASSRLGVNTEAFF.

The chain carries TRBV28 and TRBJ1-5; TRBD1 is a possible D gene (5 bases). The CDR3 loop spans 15 amino acids. Deletions cut 7 bases from V and 3 bases from J, with 16 bases between. Germline V gene sequence: CDR1 MDHEN, CDR2 SYDVKM. The CDR3 spells CASKGEGRDNQPQHF. The DNA of the CDR3 is TGTGCCAGCAAAGGGGAGGGCCGCGACAATCAGCCCCAGCATTTT.

V usage is TRBV29-1 and J usage is TRBJ2-7; TRBD1 is a possible D gene (6 bases). From germline, CDR1 is SQVTM and CDR2 ANQGSEA. Trimming stripped 6 bases from V and 3 bases from J, with 12 bases between. The CDR3 totals 12 residues. The CDR3 coding sequence is TGCAGCGTCGTGACAGGAAGCTACGAGCAGTACTTC. Translating gives CSVVTGSYEQYF.

The count of this clone is one. The V and J genes are TRBV5-1 and TRBJ2-7, with TRBD1 matching 8 bases. This CDR3 is built from 14 residues. Germline CDR1 is SGHRS and CDR2 is YFSETQ. Unmatched junction bases numbered 3, after V lost 4 bases and J lost 0 bases. As DNA, the CDR3 is TGCGCCAGCAGCGTGACAGGGGTCTCCTACGAGCAGTACTTC. It codes for CASSVTGVSYEQYF.

V and J are TRBV7-3 and TRBJ2-1; no clear D gene. This CDR3 contains 13 residues. Germline V gene lookup returns CDR1 SGHTA and CDR2 FQGTGA. With 4 bases removed from V and 6 bases from J, the gap between germline ends came to 10 bases. CDR3 coding DNA: TGTGCCAGCAGCTCGGCGGCTTCCAATGAGCAGTTCTTC. Translation: CASSSAASNEQFF.

The CDR3: CSVSRGQEAEQYF. CDR3 sequence (DNA): TGCAGCGTAAGCCGGGGACAGGAGGCCGAGCAGTACTTC. V gene TRBV29-1 combines with J gene TRBJ2-7; 8 nucleotides align to TRBD1. The CDR3 sequence is 13 residues long. The V gene's germline CDR1 is SQVTM and CDR2 ANQGSEA. V shed 6 bases and J 6 bases; nucleotides not matched to a gene: 10.

In its sample, this clone was seen a few times. V is TRBV7-9 and J is TRBJ2-5, with D perhaps matching TRBD2 (6 bases). V shed 1 base and J shed 5 bases, with 11 bases lying between them. The germline V gene encodes CDR1 SEHNR and CDR2 FQNEAQ (reference sequence). This CDR3 comprises 14 residues. The CDR3 spells CASSLDGGFETQYF. DNA of the CDR3: TGTGCCAGCAGCTTAGATGGGGGGTTTGAGACCCAGTACTTC.

This chain connects TRBV4-3 to TRBJ2-7; 7 nucleotides match TRBD2. There are 15 residues in the CDR3. Germline values: CDR1 LGHNA, CDR2 YSLEER. The trim removed 4 bases at V and 7 bases at J, leaving 13 bases unmatched. The CDR3 sequence is CASSPRSGGVWEQYF. The CDR3 region has the DNA TGCGCCAGCAGCCCCCGGTCGGGGGGAGTGTGGGAGCAGTACTTC.

The CDR3 protein is CASSTMTGDDTQYF. CDR3 DNA sequence: TGTGCCAGCAGCACAATGACAGGGGATGATACGCAGTATTTT. The V call is TRBV27, the J call TRBJ2-3, with 8 positions matching TRBD1. The germline CDR1 and CDR2 sequences are MNHEY and SMNVEV (reference sequence). The CDR3 totals 14 residues. V was pared by 6 bases and J by 6 bases, with 8 bases of the junction left unmatched.

The chain carries TRBV7-2 and TRBJ1-2; a weak D match, TRBD1 (5 bases). Germline V CDR1 and CDR2: SGHTA, FQGNSA. V dropped 3 bases and J dropped 3 bases, with 14 bases sitting between them. CDR3 length: 15 amino acids. CDR3 loop: CASSFEQGADYGYTF. CDR3 coding DNA: TGTGCCAGCAGCTTTGAACAAGGGGCTGACTATGGCTACACCTTC. Based on the CDR3 plus reference TRBV7-2 and TRBJ1-2, the full variable domain is GAGVSQSPSNKVTEKGKDVELRCDPISGHTALYWYRQSLGQGLEFLIYFQGNSAPDKSGLPSDRFSAERTGGSVSTLTIQRTQQEDSAVYLCASSFEQGADYGYTFGSGTRLTVV.

The chain recombines TRBV5-4 with TRBJ2-4; TRBD2 might be the D (6 bases). CDR3 size: 13 residues. Germline V gene lookup returns CDR1 SGHNT and CDR2 YYREEE (reference sequence). The germline V and J ends were trimmed by 1 base and 13 bases, with 15 bases remaining between them. CDR3: CASSLRGGEAQYF. DNA for the CDR3: TGTGCCAGCAGCTTGCGGGGAGGAGAGGCCCAGTACTTC.

The chain recombines TRBV5-1 with TRBJ2-1; 8 nucleotides agree with TRBD1. Trimming removed 3 bases from V and 3 bases from J; junction bases left unmatched: 2. CDR3 length: 14 residues. Germline lookup yields CDR1 SGHRS and CDR2 YFSETQ. CDR3 amino acids: CASSSGQGYNEQFF. CDR3 DNA sequence: TGCGCCAGCAGCTCCGGACAGGGCTACAATGAGCAGTTCTTC. Together with reference TRBV5-1 and TRBJ2-1, the CDR3 gives the full variable domain: KAGVTQTPRYLIKTRGQQVTLSCSPISGHRSVSWYQQTPGQGLQFLFEYFSETQRNKGNFPGRFSGRQFSNSRSEMNVSTLELGDSALYLCASSSGQGYNEQFFGPGTRLTVL.

The chain employs TRBV5-1 and TRBJ1-3, with 7 bases matching TRBD1. Germline V gives CDR1 SGHRS, CDR2 YFSETQ. V gave up 0 bases and J gave up 4 bases; unmatched junction bases: 7. The CDR3 covers 16 residues. Here the CDR3 reads CASSLGSEGAGNTIYF. The CDR3 DNA reads TGCGCCAGCAGCTTGGGGAGTGAGGGGGCCGGAAACACCATATATTTT.

The chain is built from TRBV24-1 and TRBJ1-4; a weak D match, TRBD1 (5 bases). Trimming pared 4 bases from V and 6 bases from J, leaving 14 bases between. There are 15 residues in the CDR3. CDR1 and CDR2 (germline): KGHDR, SFDVKD. CDR3 nucleotides: TGTGCCACCAGTGAAGGGAGGAGGGACGATGAAAAACTGTTTTTT. Amino acids: CATSEGRRDDEKLFF.

The chain employs TRBV7-2 and TRBJ1-3; weak D call: TRBD1 (5 bases). CDR1 is SGHTA and CDR2 is FQGNSA in the germline V gene. This CDR3 has 16 amino acids. With 0 bases removed from V and 4 bases from J, the gap between germline ends came to 13 bases. The CDR3 bases are TGTGCCAGCAGCTTAGCGAGTGGGCAGGGAGGAAACACCATATATTTT. It is translated as CASSLASGQGGNTIYF. The entire variable domain, with the rest obtained from reference TRBV7-2 and TRBJ1-3, is as follows: GAGVSQSPSNKVTEKGKDVELRCDPISGHTALYWYRQSLGQGLEFLIYFQGNSAPDKSGLPSDRFSAERTGGSVSTLTIQRTQQEDSAVYLCASSLASGQGGNTIYFGEGSWLTVV.

The chain uses TRBV2 and TRBJ2-3; 12 nucleotides agree with TRBD2. This CDR3 is 15 amino acids long. Germline V gives CDR1 SNHLY, CDR2 FYNNEI. Trimming removed 6 bases from V and 2 bases from J; junction bases left unmatched: 3. The CDR3 nucleotides are TGTGCCAGCAGCGGACTAGCGGGGATCACAGATACGCAGTATTTT. Translated: CASSGLAGITDTQYF.

In this sample, this clone turned up once. The V gene is TRBV19, the J gene TRBJ1-5; D is ambiguous. The length of the CDR3 is 17 residues. The V gene lost 4 bases and the J gene lost 2 bases, with 18 bases spanning the gap. The V gene's germline CDR1 is LNHDA and CDR2 SQIVND (reference sequence). CDR3 loop: CASSRGDSQLGNQPQHF. CDR3 bases: TGTGCCAGTAGTAGGGGAGATTCTCAATTGGGCAATCAGCCCCAGCATTTT.

This sequence joins TRBV11-2 and TRBJ1-6; TRBD1 is a possible D gene (6 bases). The CDR3 runs to 12 residues. V was trimmed by 4 bases and J by 8 bases, leaving 6 bases between them. Germline V gene lookup returns CDR1 SGHAT and CDR2 FQNNGV. As DNA, the CDR3 is TGTGCCAGCAGCTACAGGGATTCACCCCTCCACTTT. It encodes CASSYRDSPLHF.

The chain carries TRBV15 and TRBJ1-5; D uncertain. The CDR3 spans 12 residues. Germline values: CDR1 LNHNV, CDR2 YYDKDF (reference sequence). The ends were cut back, 5 bases at V and 5 bases at J, with 7 bases in the middle. In DNA, the CDR3 is TGTGCCACCAGCTCACAAGATCAGCCCCAGCATTTT. Its protein product is CATSSQDQPQHF.

The rearrangement joins TRBV4-1 to TRBJ1-2, with D uncertain. V lost 1 base and J 3 bases, leaving 9 bases between the germline ends. The V gene's germline CDR1 is MGHRA and CDR2 YSYEKL. The CDR3 has 14 amino acids. This CDR3 is CASSQAGSDYGYTF. The CDR3 bases are TGCGCCAGCAGCCAAGCCGGGTCGGACTATGGCTACACCTTC.

This rearrangement joins TRBV7-6 to TRBJ1-2, with TRBD1 as a possible D gene (5 bases). The ends were cut back, 5 bases at V and 7 bases at J, with 14 bases in the middle. The CDR3 totals 13 residues. CDR1 is SGHVS and CDR2 is FNYEAQ in the germline V gene. The CDR3 region has the DNA TGTGCCAGCAGCGGTCTACAGGACATTGGCTACACCTTC. This translates into CASSGLQDIGYTF.

The J gene is TRBJ1-2, the V gene TRBV4-2, with 9 bases identical to TRBD1. Germline V gene sequence: CDR1 LGHNA, CDR2 YNFKEQ. V trimming: 0 bases; J trimming: 2 bases; junction bases outside the gene matches: 7. CDR3 size: 17 residues. CDR3: CASSQDAGTGKNYGYTF. CDR3 nucleotide sequence: TGTGCCAGCAGCCAAGATGCGGGGACAGGGAAAAACTATGGCTACACCTTC.

The V and J genes are TRBV4-3 and TRBJ1-6, with D maybe TRBD1 (6 bases). The CDR3 has 16 amino acids. V dropped 4 bases and J dropped 8 bases, with 18 bases sitting between them. Germline V gene data show CDR1 as LGHNA and CDR2 as YSLEER. The CDR3 reads CASSLYNTGQDSPLHF. Here the CDR3 DNA reads TGCGCCAGCAGCCTTTATAATACAGGGCAGGATTCACCCCTCCACTTT.

This clone was observed a single time. The chain's CDR3 is CASSLVAGIKNTEAFF. The CDR3 DNA reads TGTGCCAGCAGCTTAGTCGCAGGGATAAAGAACACTGAAGCTTTCTTT. The chain has TRBV11-2 and TRBJ1-1; a possible D gene is TRBD1 (5 bases). Germline CDR1 reads SGHAT; CDR2 reads FQNNGV. The CDR3 consists of 16 residues. V was trimmed by 1 base and J by 1 base, leaving 13 bases between them.